The rows below give T cell receptor beta chains drawn from one sample of a study of pediatric ulcerative colitis. Measured with immunoSEQ multiplex PCR; TCRdb has only the in-frame clones, and not every one. Among about 36,000 clones listed, more than 70% were seen once. Sequencing input: gut tissue. The receptors derive from a boy between 10 and 17 years old with moderate ulcerative colitis. The CDR3 runs from the conserved cysteine through the conserved F or W. D genes are given only for firm matches. Not every row has a clone size; where given, it reads once, few, many or a size class.

d_call: TRBD1; v_call: TRBV28; j_call: TRBJ1-1; clone_size: once; cdr3_aa: CASSSPKGAKDTEAFF; cdr3_nt: TGTGCCAGCAGTTCACCTAAGGGGGCCAAAGACACTGAAGCTTTCTTT
d_call: NA; v_call: TRBV5-4; j_call: TRBJ1-3; clone_size: NA; cdr3_aa: CASGLDSGNTIYF; cdr3_nt: TGTGCCAGCGGTCTGGACTCTGGAAACACCATATATTTT
d_call: NA; v_call: TRBV5-4; j_call: TRBJ1-2; clone_size: NA; cdr3_aa: CASSPRGNYGYTF; cdr3_nt: TGTGCCAGCAGCCCCAGGGGTAACTATGGCTACACCTTC
d_call: NA; v_call: TRBV27; j_call: TRBJ2-7; clone_size: NA; cdr3_aa: CASSLNPPYEQYF; cdr3_nt: TGTGCCAGCAGTCTAAACCCCCCCTACGAGCAGTACTTC
d_call: NA; v_call: TRBV30; j_call: TRBJ1-3; clone_size: NA; cdr3_aa: CAWTSSGNTIYF; cdr3_nt: TGTGCCTGGACAAGCTCTGGAAACACCATATATTTT
d_call: NA; v_call: TRBV9; j_call: TRBJ1-2; clone_size: few; cdr3_aa: CASSVAPFNGYTF; cdr3_nt: TGTGCCAGCAGCGTAGCCCCCTTTAATGGCTACACCTTC
d_call: TRBD1; v_call: TRBV7-6; j_call: TRBJ2-7; clone_size: few; cdr3_aa: CASSPTDRGPYEQYF; cdr3_nt: TGTGCCAGCAGCCCAACCGACAGGGGGCCGTACGAGCAGTACTTC
d_call: NA; v_call: TRBV6-1; j_call: TRBJ1-5; clone_size: NA; cdr3_aa: CASSSPGTFYQPQHF; cdr3_nt: TGTGCCAGCAGCTCTCCCGGGACATTTTATCAGCCCCAGCATTTT
d_call: TRBD2; v_call: TRBV11-3; j_call: TRBJ2-3; clone_size: NA; cdr3_aa: CASSRLGLAGAWRGVDTQYF; cdr3_nt: TGTGCCAGCAGTCGACTAGGACTAGCGGGAGCCTGGAGGGGGGTAGATACGCAGTATTTT
d_call: NA; v_call: TRBV6-5; j_call: TRBJ2-7; clone_size: NA; cdr3_aa: CASSYSRGLYEQYF; cdr3_nt: TGTGCCAGCAGTTACTCGCGGGGCCTCTACGAGCAGTACTTC
d_call: TRBD2; v_call: TRBV11-3; j_call: TRBJ2-7; clone_size: NA; cdr3_aa: CASSLAPAGQGYEQYF; cdr3_nt: TGTGCCAGCAGCTTAGCCCCAGCGGGGCAGGGATACGAGCAGTACTTC
d_call: NA; v_call: TRBV9; j_call: TRBJ1-4; clone_size: once; cdr3_aa: CASSGRTSTNEKLFF; cdr3_nt: TGTGCCAGCAGCGGCCGGACTTCAACTAATGAAAAACTGTTTTTT
d_call: NA; v_call: TRBV21-1; j_call: TRBJ2-1; clone_size: NA; cdr3_aa: CASSKQGSFYSYNEQFF; cdr3_nt: TGTGCCAGCAGCAAACAGGGGTCCTTCTACTCCTACAATGAGCAGTTCTTC
d_call: TRBD1; v_call: TRBV7-3; j_call: TRBJ2-1; clone_size: NA; cdr3_aa: CASSLVQGALHEQFF; cdr3_nt: TGTGCCAGCAGCTTAGTTCAGGGGGCCTTACATGAGCAGTTCTTC
d_call: NA; v_call: TRBV5-1; j_call: TRBJ1-4; clone_size: few; cdr3_aa: CASSLFGGRSVGDEKLFF; cdr3_nt: TGCGCCAGCAGCTTGTTCGGGGGGCGCTCGGTCGGAGATGAAAAACTGTTTTTT
d_call: TRBD2; v_call: TRBV5-6; j_call: TRBJ2-1; clone_size: few; cdr3_aa: CASSLGVTSGIARQFF; cdr3_nt: TGTGCCAGCAGCTTGGGGGTGACTAGCGGGATCGCTAGGCAGTTCTTC
d_call: NA; v_call: TRBV27; j_call: TRBJ2-2; clone_size: NA; cdr3_aa: CASRGEWVTGELFF; cdr3_nt: TGTGCCAGCAGGGGGGAGTGGGTCACCGGGGAGCTGTTTTTT
d_call: NA; v_call: TRBV28; j_call: TRBJ2-5; clone_size: NA; cdr3_aa: CASSQWKETQYF; cdr3_nt: TGTGCCAGCAGTCAATGGAAGGAGACCCAGTACTTC
d_call: NA; v_call: TRBV10-3; j_call: TRBJ2-2; clone_size: NA; cdr3_aa: CAISEGTGELFF; cdr3_nt: TGTGCCATCAGTGAGGGCACCGGGGAGCTGTTTTTT
d_call: TRBD1; v_call: TRBV6-1; j_call: TRBJ2-7; clone_size: NA; cdr3_aa: CASSASGQGSYEQYF; cdr3_nt: TGTGCCAGCAGTGCATCGGGACAGGGCTCCTACGAGCAGTACTTC
d_call: NA; v_call: TRBV7-7; j_call: TRBJ2-5; clone_size: NA; cdr3_aa: CASSLGLGETQYF; cdr3_nt: TGTGCTAGCAGCTTAGGGTTGGGGGAGACCCAGTACTTC
d_call: TRBD2; v_call: TRBV28; j_call: TRBJ2-1; clone_size: NA; cdr3_aa: CASTPTSGRFGEQFF; cdr3_nt: TGTGCCAGCACCCCGACTAGCGGGAGATTTGGTGAGCAGTTCTTC
d_call: NA; v_call: TRBV5-6; j_call: TRBJ2-6; clone_size: NA; cdr3_aa: CASSLVPGNPGANVLTF; cdr3_nt: TGTGCCAGCAGCTTGGTTCCCGGGAACCCTGGGGCCAACGTCCTGACTTTC
d_call: TRBD1; v_call: TRBV11-2; j_call: TRBJ1-1; clone_size: NA; cdr3_aa: CASSAGQGLVVNTEAFF; cdr3_nt: TGTGCCAGCAGCGCGGGACAGGGGCTTGTGGTGAACACTGAAGCTTTCTTT
d_call: NA; v_call: TRBV18; j_call: TRBJ2-7; clone_size: medium-sized; cdr3_aa: CACLGRSYEQYF; cdr3_nt: TGTGCCTGCCTGGGACGGTCCTACGAGCAGTACTTC
d_call: TRBD1; v_call: TRBV15; j_call: TRBJ1-2; clone_size: once; cdr3_aa: CATSRDPSGGYGYTF; cdr3_nt: TGTGCCACCAGCAGAGATCCTTCAGGGGGCTATGGCTACACCTTC
d_call: NA; v_call: TRBV5-4; j_call: TRBJ2-1; clone_size: once; cdr3_aa: CASSLILGRNEQFF; cdr3_nt: TGTGCCAGCAGCTTGATCCTAGGTAGGAATGAGCAGTTCTTC
d_call: TRBD1; v_call: TRBV4-3; j_call: TRBJ1-6; clone_size: NA; cdr3_aa: CASSQDPLGQGTSPLHF; cdr3_nt: TGCGCCAGCAGCCAAGATCCGTTAGGACAGGGGACTTCACCCCTCCACTTT
d_call: NA; v_call: TRBV7-2; j_call: TRBJ2-6; clone_size: NA; cdr3_aa: CASSFVGAGANVLTF; cdr3_nt: TGTGCCAGCAGCTTTGTGGGGGCTGGGGCCAACGTCCTGACTTTC
d_call: NA; v_call: TRBV27; j_call: TRBJ1-4; clone_size: NA; cdr3_aa: CASSPLTGFNEKLFF; cdr3_nt: TGTGCCAGCAGTCCTCTAACAGGGTTCAATGAAAAACTGTTTTTT
d_call: NA; v_call: TRBV5-1; j_call: TRBJ1-3; clone_size: few; cdr3_aa: CASSQDSFSGNTIYF; cdr3_nt: TGCGCCAGCAGCCAGGACAGTTTCTCTGGAAACACCATATATTTT
d_call: NA; v_call: TRBV9; j_call: TRBJ2-7; clone_size: few; cdr3_aa: CASSESYPAYEQYF; cdr3_nt: TGTGCCAGCAGCGAGTCATATCCAGCCTACGAGCAGTACTTC
d_call: NA; v_call: TRBV27; j_call: TRBJ2-7; clone_size: NA; cdr3_aa: CASSFTRALAGYEQYF; cdr3_nt: TGTGCCAGCAGTTTTACCCGGGCCCTGGCTGGGTACGAGCAGTACTTC
d_call: NA; v_call: TRBV7-6; j_call: TRBJ1-1; clone_size: NA; cdr3_aa: CASSFSRGTEAFF; cdr3_nt: TGTGCCAGCAGCTTTTCACGTGGCACTGAAGCTTTCTTT
d_call: NA; v_call: TRBV7-3; j_call: TRBJ1-1; clone_size: NA; cdr3_aa: CASSLRGGTEAFF; cdr3_nt: TGTGCCAGCAGCCTAAGGGGGGGCACTGAAGCTTTCTTT
d_call: NA; v_call: TRBV27; j_call: TRBJ2-3; clone_size: NA; cdr3_aa: CASSPRWGEYTTTDTQYF; cdr3_nt: TGTGCCAGCAGTCCCCGATGGGGGGAGTATACTACCACAGATACGCAGTATTTT
d_call: TRBD1; v_call: TRBV6-1; j_call: TRBJ1-1; clone_size: NA; cdr3_aa: CASRLGQWNTEAFF; cdr3_nt: TGTGCCAGCAGGTTGGGACAGTGGAACACTGAAGCTTTCTTT
d_call: NA; v_call: TRBV6-6; j_call: TRBJ2-7; clone_size: NA; cdr3_aa: CASSYRPPEQYF; cdr3_nt: TGTGCCAGCAGTTACCGCCCGCCCGAGCAGTACTTC
d_call: NA; v_call: TRBV4-1; j_call: TRBJ1-3; clone_size: NA; cdr3_aa: CASSPPLTGGNTIYF; cdr3_nt: TGCGCCAGCAGCCCACCCCTAACGGGGGGAAACACCATATATTTT
d_call: TRBD1; v_call: TRBV15; j_call: TRBJ1-5; clone_size: NA; cdr3_aa: CATSGPGQVYSNQPQHF; cdr3_nt: TGTGCCACCAGCGGACCGGGACAGGTATATAGCAATCAGCCCCAGCATTTT
d_call: NA; v_call: TRBV6-6; j_call: TRBJ2-1; clone_size: NA; cdr3_aa: CASSYRVNKPYNEQFF; cdr3_nt: TGTGCCAGCAGTTATAGGGTAAACAAACCCTACAATGAGCAGTTCTTC
d_call: NA; v_call: TRBV6-5; j_call: TRBJ1-1; clone_size: NA; cdr3_aa: CASSYSAGGNTEAFF; cdr3_nt: TGTGCCAGCAGTTACTCTGCCGGGGGGAACACTGAAGCTTTCTTT
d_call: NA; v_call: TRBV19; j_call: TRBJ2-5; clone_size: NA; cdr3_aa: CASSRTVQETQYF; cdr3_nt: TGTGCCAGTAGCCGGACAGTCCAAGAGACCCAGTACTTC
d_call: NA; v_call: TRBV2; j_call: TRBJ2-5; clone_size: NA; cdr3_aa: CASSLQDEPQETQYF; cdr3_nt: TGTGCCAGCAGTCTGCAGGATGAACCTCAAGAGACCCAGTACTTC
d_call: TRBD1; v_call: TRBV28; j_call: TRBJ1-2; clone_size: NA; cdr3_aa: CASSPIRGGKEYGYTF; cdr3_nt: TGTGCCAGCAGCCCCATCAGAGGGGGCAAGGAATATGGCTACACCTTC
d_call: NA; v_call: TRBV19; j_call: TRBJ1-3; clone_size: NA; cdr3_aa: CASQYWSSGNTIYF; cdr3_nt: TGTGCCAGTCAGTATTGGAGCTCTGGAAACACCATATATTTT
d_call: NA; v_call: TRBV7-2; j_call: TRBJ1-1; clone_size: NA; cdr3_aa: CASSLQGTSDGEAFF; cdr3_nt: TGTGCCAGCAGCTTACAAGGGACTTCGGACGGTGAAGCTTTCTTT
d_call: NA; v_call: TRBV6-6; j_call: TRBJ1-5; clone_size: NA; cdr3_aa: CASSYVARGRNQPQHF; cdr3_nt: TGTGCCAGCAGTTACGTGGCTCGGGGGCGAAATCAGCCCCAGCATTTT
d_call: TRBD1; v_call: TRBV29-1; j_call: TRBJ2-5; clone_size: few; cdr3_aa: CSVTGTGTQETQYF; cdr3_nt: TGCAGCGTGACCGGGACAGGGACGCAAGAGACCCAGTACTTC
d_call: NA; v_call: TRBV15; j_call: TRBJ2-2; clone_size: few; cdr3_aa: CASKGANTGELFF; cdr3_nt: TGTGCCAGTAAGGGGGCGAACACCGGGGAGCTGTTTTTT
d_call: TRBD1; v_call: TRBV6-6; j_call: TRBJ1-5; clone_size: NA; cdr3_aa: CASSYRDSNQPQHF; cdr3_nt: TGTGCCAGCAGTTACAGGGACAGTAACCAGCCCCAGCATTTT
d_call: NA; v_call: TRBV7-6; j_call: TRBJ2-7; clone_size: NA; cdr3_aa: CASSPQTRSGEQYF; cdr3_nt: TGTGCCAGCAGCCCCCAGACAAGATCGGGCGAGCAGTACTTC
d_call: NA; v_call: TRBV5-1; j_call: TRBJ2-1; clone_size: NA; cdr3_aa: CASSLWDEQFF; cdr3_nt: TGCGCCAGCAGCCTATGGGATGAGCAGTTCTTC
d_call: NA; v_call: TRBV11-3; j_call: TRBJ2-2; clone_size: NA; cdr3_aa: CASSLAGGNGELFF; cdr3_nt: TGTGCCAGCAGCTTAGCGGGCGGGAACGGGGAGCTGTTTTTT
d_call: NA; v_call: TRBV7-2; j_call: TRBJ1-2; clone_size: NA; cdr3_aa: CASSFLETKNYGYTF; cdr3_nt: TGTGCCAGCAGCTTTCTTGAGACAAAAAACTATGGCTACACCTTC
d_call: TRBD2; v_call: TRBV5-6; j_call: TRBJ2-3; clone_size: NA; cdr3_aa: CASSWKTSGGADTQYF; cdr3_nt: TGTGCCAGCAGCTGGAAGACTAGCGGGGGGGCTGATACGCAGTATTTT
d_call: NA; v_call: TRBV28; j_call: TRBJ2-7; clone_size: NA; cdr3_aa: CASSSTPSAQYF; cdr3_nt: TGTGCCAGCAGTTCAACCCCCTCGGCGCAGTACTTC